This passage covers 26 T cell receptor beta chains from one sample sequenced in a study of blood T cell repertoires in COVID-19. Profiled with immunoSEQ multiplex PCR; TCRdb holds only in-frame clones, not every one. The table lists fewer than 300,000 clones, approximately 87% of them singletons. The sample comprised peripheral blood. The receptors derive from a human donor in a cohort sampled during active COVID-19.

The CDR3 sequence: CATGSTDTQYF. CDR3 DNA: TGTGCCACAGGGAGCACAGATACGCAGTATTTT. The chain joins TRBV3-1 (or the pseudogene TRBV3-2) to TRBJ2-3, with a weak D call TRBD1 (5 bases). Germline V CDR1 and CDR2: LGHDT, YNNKEL (reference sequence). V was clipped by 10 bases and J by 0 bases, with 5 bases between them. This CDR3 contains 11 residues.

The chain links TRBV3-1 (or the pseudogene TRBV3-2) to TRBJ2-7, with 8 bases matching TRBD2. Per germline, CDR1 LGHDT and CDR2 YNNKEL (reference sequence). V shed 4 bases, J shed 0 bases, and the junction held 11 bases outside the gene matches. The CDR3 spans 17 residues. The CDR3 sequence is CASSPWMGGRNSYEQYF. CDR3 bases: TGTGCCAGCAGCCCGTGGATGGGCGGGAGGAACTCCTACGAGCAGTACTTC.

V usage is TRBV6-1 and J usage is TRBJ2-3; perhaps TRBD1 as D (6 bases). The CDR3 runs 14 residues. Between the trimmed V and J ends, which lost 3 bases and 2 bases, there was a span of 9 bases. Germline CDR1 is MNHNS and CDR2 is SASEGT. The CDR3 protein is CASSEGAVTDTQYF. The CDR3 coding sequence is TGTGCCAGCAGTGAGGGGGCGGTCACAGATACGCAGTATTTT.

The chain recombines TRBV4-1 with TRBJ2-7, with 7 bases fitting TRBD2. V was clipped by 0 bases and J by 6 bases; unmatched bases: 8. Germline CDR1 MGHRA, CDR2 YSYEKL. The CDR3 sequence is 15 residues long. The CDR3 loop is CASSQEGRLAGEQYF. CDR3 bases: TGCGCCAGCAGCCAAGAGGGGCGACTAGCAGGCGAGCAGTACTTC.

The gene calls are TRBV11-2 and TRBJ2-5; TRBD1 aligns across 8 bases. The CDR3 extends over 15 amino acids. Looked up from germline, CDR1 is SGHAT and CDR2 is FQNNGV. J lost 4 bases, V lost 5 bases, and 9 bases had no gene match. The CDR3 sequence: CASSTPRGPGETQYF. The CDR3, as DNA: TGTGCCAGCAGCACTCCCAGGGGGCCTGGAGAGACCCAGTACTTC.

This chain joins TRBV3-1 (or the pseudogene TRBV3-2) and TRBJ1-3, with unresolved D. CDR1 is LGHDT, CDR2 YNNKEL, per germline (reference sequence). CDR3 size: 14 residues. Trimming removed 4 bases from V and 0 bases from J, with 7 bases in between. CDR3 coding DNA: TGTGCCAGCAGCCGGGCCTCCTCTGGAAACACCATATATTTT. Translation: CASSRASSGNTIYF.

This chain uses TRBV7-3 with TRBJ1-6, with D uncertain. Germline lookup yields CDR1 SGHTA and CDR2 FQGTGA. The V and J ends lost 2 bases and 7 bases respectively, with 12 bases between them. The length of the CDR3 is 15 residues. The DNA for the CDR3 is TGTGCCAGCAGCTTAGATGGGTCTAGCAATTCACCCCTCCACTTT. Protein sequence: CASSLDGSSNSPLHF. Together with reference TRBV7-3 and TRBJ1-6, the CDR3 gives the full variable domain: GAGVSQTPSNKVTEKGKYVELRCDPISGHTALYWYRQSLGQGPEFLIYFQGTGAADDSGLPNDRFFAVRPEGSVSTLKIQRTERGDSAVYLCASSLDGSSNSPLHFGNGTRLTVT.

CDR3 sequence (DNA): TGCGCCAGCAGCCAAGGACTAGCGGGGGGACCCTACGAGCAGTACTTC. This translates into CASSQGLAGGPYEQYF. The chain is built from TRBV4-3 and TRBJ2-7, with TRBD2 identical over 13 bases. Germline V gene sequence: CDR1 LGHNA, CDR2 YSLEER. V dropped 1 base and J dropped 2; count of bases not matched to a gene: 2. The CDR3 covers 16 residues.

The V call is TRBV24-1, the J call TRBJ2-2; 7 nucleotides line up with TRBD2. Germline V gene lookup returns CDR1 KGHDR and CDR2 SFDVKD. The V segment lost 3 bases and the J segment 6 bases; nucleotides outside the gene matches: 12. The CDR3 spans 17 residues. The CDR3 loop reads CATSDPGLTGGAGELFF. The CDR3, as DNA: TGTGCCACCAGTGATCCGGGACTTACTGGGGGGGCCGGGGAGCTGTTTTTT.

CDR3 bases: TGTGCCAGCAGTTTAGGACAGGAGGGGTCCTACGAGCAGTACTTC. It yields the protein CASSLGQEGSYEQYF. The chain is built from TRBV28 and TRBJ2-7, with a weak D call TRBD1 (7 bases). V was shortened by 2 bases and J by 1 base, with 12 bases between the two germline ends. Per germline, CDR1 MDHEN and CDR2 SYDVKM. CDR3 length equals 15 residues. Full variable domain (rest looked up from reference TRBV28 and TRBJ2-7): DVKVTQSSRYLVKRTGEKVFLECVQDMDHENMFWYRQDPGLGLRLIYFSYDVKMKEKGDIPEGYSVSREKKERFSLILESASTNQTSMYLCASSLGQEGSYEQYFGPGTRLTVT.

The rearrangement uses TRBV7-2 and TRBJ1-6; D is ambiguous. CDR1 and CDR2 from the germline V gene are SGHTA and FQGNSA. Trimming removed 1 base at V and 5 bases at J, with 9 bases between. The CDR3 has 15 residues. The CDR3 reads CASSLVQIHNSPLHF. CDR3 bases: TGTGCCAGCAGCTTAGTACAGATACATAATTCACCCCTCCACTTT.

The chain links TRBV6-5 to TRBJ1-2; D gene unclear. The CDR3 runs 12 residues. V lost 7 bases, J lost 4 bases, and 10 bases lay in between. CDR1 and CDR2 (germline): MNHEY, SVGAGI. CDR3 protein: CASTHPGYGYTF. CDR3 coding DNA: TGTGCCAGCACCCATCCGGGCTATGGCTACACCTTC.

The chain carries TRBV6-5 and TRBJ1-6, with 8 bases identical to TRBD1. The J segment lost 4 bases and the V segment lost 6 bases, leaving 2 bases of the junction unmatched. CDR1 and CDR2 from the germline V gene are MNHEY and SVGAGI. CDR3 length: 14 amino acids. The CDR3 nucleotides read TGTGCCAGCAGCACAGGGGGTTATAATTCACCCCTCCACTTT. This translates into CASSTGGYNSPLHF.

Turning to this clone: The junction shows a germline mismatch at one end, possibly a read error. The chain carries TRBV6-2 or TRBV6-3 and TRBJ2-4; TRBD1 matches 9 bases. CDR3 length equals 13 residues. CDR1 and CDR2 (germline): MNHEY, SVGEGT. The CDR3 DNA reads as TGTGCCAGCAGTTACACGACAGGGGGGGAGAGAGGCTTC. Its translation is CASSYTTGGERGF.

The V call is TRBV4-3, the J call TRBJ1-4, with 9 nucleotides matching TRBD1. With 4 bases clipped from V and 7 bases from J, the junction kept 4 bases outside the gene matches. CDR3 size: 14 residues. The germline gives CDR1 LGHNA, CDR2 YSLEER. CDR3 sequence: CASSLDRGAEKLFF. CDR3 DNA: TGCGCCAGCAGCCTCGACAGGGGGGCTGAAAAACTGTTTTTT.

The genes are TRBV6-5 and TRBJ1-1, with D unresolved. There are 13 residues in the CDR3. Trimming removed 4 bases from V and 4 bases from J, with 10 bases in between. Germline CDR1 MNHEY, CDR2 SVGAGI. The CDR3, as DNA: TGTGCCAGCAGTTTGGGCAGTTCCACTGAAGCTTTCTTT. It encodes CASSLGSSTEAFF.

This sequence joins TRBV7-9 and TRBJ1-2; D uncertain. V shed 1 base and J shed 8 bases, with 8 bases lying between them. Germline CDR1 and CDR2: SEHNR and FQNEAQ (reference sequence). The CDR3 is 12 residues long. The CDR3 here is CASSLGPIGYTF. The CDR3 coding sequence is TGTGCCAGCAGCTTAGGCCCTATCGGCTACACCTTC.

The V gene is TRBV3-1 (or the pseudogene TRBV3-2), the J gene TRBJ2-5; 7 bases agree with TRBD1. Germline loops: CDR1 LGHDT, CDR2 YNNKEL (reference sequence). The CDR3 sequence is 17 residues long. V lost 1 base to trimming and J lost 7 bases; unmatched junction nucleotides: 15. The CDR3 loop reads CASSQGRQGQQGRTQYF. CDR3 DNA: TGTGCCAGCAGCCAAGGCCGACAGGGCCAACAGGGAAGGACCCAGTACTTC.

The V gene is TRBV12-3 or TRBV12-4, the J gene TRBJ2-7, with 10 positions matching TRBD2. The junction had 7 bases not matched to a gene; V was cut back by 7 bases and J by 7 bases. The CDR3 covers 13 residues. The CDR3 coding sequence is TGTGCCAGCACCCTAGCGGGAGTGAGGGAGCAGTACTTC. Amino acid sequence: CASTLAGVREQYF.

V and J are TRBV11-2 and TRBJ2-7; 7 bases are a match to TRBD1. J lost 3 bases, V lost 6 bases, and 20 bases had no gene match. This CDR3 spans 18 amino acids. CDR1 is SGHAT, CDR2 FQNNGV, per germline. The CDR3 is CASRSTWGGDRSNYEQYF. CDR3 bases: TGTGCCAGCAGATCTACGTGGGGTGGGGACAGATCAAACTACGAGCAGTACTTC.

The rearrangement joins TRBV6-6 to TRBJ1-5; TRBD1 matches 7 bases. V shed 7 bases and J 2 bases; nucleotides not matched to a gene: 8. The germline gives CDR1 MNHNY, CDR2 SVGAGI (reference sequence). The CDR3 totals 15 residues. In DNA, the CDR3 is TGTGCCAGCACCCTAACAGGGGTCGGCAATCAGCCCCAGCATTTT. As protein: CASTLTGVGNQPQHF.

The rearrangement uses TRBV18 and TRBJ1-1, with a tentative D call TRBD1 (6 bases). The V end was cut by 4 bases, the J end by 11 bases, with 11 bases between. Germline assignment: CDR1 KGHSH and CDR2 LQKENI. This CDR3 has 11 residues. CDR3 region: CASSLGQGAFF. The CDR3 bases are TGTGCCAGCTCACTGGGGCAGGGGGCTTTCTTT.

The CDR3 protein is CASSQGRGFTNEKLFF. In DNA form, the CDR3 reads TGTGCCAGCAGCCAAGGAAGGGGGTTCACTAATGAAAAACTGTTTTTT. J is TRBJ1-4 and V is TRBV4-2; D might be TRBD1 (6 bases). The CDR3 totals 16 residues. Between the trimmed V and J ends, which lost 1 base and 2 bases, there was a span of 11 bases. The germline V gene has CDR1 LGHNA and CDR2 YNFKEQ.

This clone occurred once. The V gene is TRBV6-1, the J gene TRBJ1-1, with TRBD1 identical over 9 bases. CDR3 length: 18 residues. The V segment lost 4 bases and the J segment 5 bases; nucleotides outside the gene matches: 17. The germline V gene encodes CDR1 MNHNS and CDR2 SASEGT. The CDR3 nucleotides read TGTGCCAGCAGTGGCTCCCGGCGTTTACAGGGGGCAAGTACTGAAGCTTTCTTT. Amino acids: CASSGSRRLQGASTEAFF.

This clone was seen just once. The CDR3 reads CASSLIQNTDTQYF. The CDR3 DNA reads TGTGCCAGCAGTTTAATCCAGAACACAGATACGCAGTATTTT. V and J are TRBV28 and TRBJ2-3; D remains unclear. There are 14 residues in the CDR3. Germline CDR1 reads MDHEN; CDR2 reads SYDVKM. The V end lost 2 bases, the J end lost 2 bases, and 8 bases lay between the germline ends.

The chain carries TRBV3-1 (or the pseudogene TRBV3-2) and TRBJ2-7, with D maybe TRBD1 (5 bases). The CDR3 contains 15 residues. CDR1 and CDR2 (germline): LGHDT, YNNKEL (reference sequence). The V end was cut by 4 bases, the J end by 0 bases, with 13 bases between. The CDR3 protein is CASSPWGGSSYEQYF. Here the CDR3 DNA reads TGTGCCAGCAGCCCCTGGGGCGGTAGCTCCTACGAGCAGTACTTC.